This is a list of T cell receptor beta chains from one sample in a study of T cell changes during pregnancy in multiple sclerosis. Libraries were prepared by immunoSEQ multiplex PCR; TCRdb keeps only in-frame clonotypes and omits some of them. The data contain 40,000 to 55,000 clones, 85% to 90% of them singletons. This specimen consisted of peripheral blood, obtained in the second trimester of pregnancy. The receptors stem from a female donor in good health, enrolled as a control in a pregnancy study. The CDR3 runs from the conserved cysteine through the conserved F or W. D genes are given only for firm matches. Some rows have no size entry. The others give once, few or many, or a class for an expanded clone.

j_call v_call clone_size d_call cdr3_nt cdr3_aa
TRBJ1-2 TRBV7-9 few NA TGTGCCAGCAGCCCACAGGGAAACTATGGCTACACCTTC CASSPQGNYGYTF
TRBJ2-1 TRBV5-5 NA NA TGTGCCAGCAGCTTGTCGGTGGCAGGGGGGAATGAGCAGTTCTTC CASSLSVAGGNEQFF
TRBJ1-1 TRBV4-2 NA NA TGTGCCAGCAGCCAAGTAGGTTTAGGAGGGCTTGAGGTGAACACTGAAGCTTTCTTT CASSQVGLGGLEVNTEAFF
TRBJ2-1 TRBV2 NA TRBD2 TGTGCCAGCAGTGTGAAGGGCCAGGGACTAGCCTTCAGACACCCCCAGTTCTTC CASSVKGQGLAFRHPQFF
TRBJ2-7 TRBV2 NA TRBD1 TGTGCCAGCAGTCGGGACAGGGGCTACGAGCAGTACTTC CASSRDRGYEQYF
TRBJ1-1 TRBV7-9 NA TRBD1 TGTGCCAGCAGTCAGCCGGGACAGGGGATGTCTGAAGCTTTCTTT CASSQPGQGMSEAFF
TRBJ1-1 TRBV19 NA NA TGTGCCAGTAGTACCCCAGGGTTGGGCACTGAAGCTTTCTTT CASSTPGLGTEAFF
TRBJ1-1 TRBV30 NA NA TGTGCCTGGGGGGTCGGGGGGAACACTGAAGCTTTCTTT CAWGVGGNTEAFF
TRBJ2-1 TRBV6-5 once NA TGTGCCAGCAGTTACTCGGCGGGAAACGAGCAGTTCTTC CASSYSAGNEQFF
TRBJ1-2 TRBV10-3 NA TRBD1 TGTGCCATCACCGGAGGACAGGGGGCGCTTGGGAATGGCTACACCTTC CAITGGQGALGNGYTF
TRBJ2-6 TRBV6-5 NA NA TGTGCCAGCAGTCGGGGTACTGGGGCCAACGTCCTGACTTTC CASSRGTGANVLTF
TRBJ2-1 TRBV5-1 NA TRBD2 TGCGCCAGCAGCTTGACCCCTAGCGGGTACAATGAGCAGTTCTTC CASSLTPSGYNEQFF
TRBJ2-1 TRBV19 NA NA TGTGCCAGTAGTATAGAGGTCAGGGACTACAATGAGCAGTTCTTC CASSIEVRDYNEQFF
TRBJ2-5 TRBV6-5 NA TRBD2 TGTGCCAGCAGCCTTAGCGGGAGCGGGGAGACCCAGTACTTC CASSLSGSGETQYF
TRBJ2-1 TRBV7-9 NA TRBD2 TGTGCCAGCAGCTTAGAGGGAGTAGCGGGGTTTTACAATGAGCAGTTCTTC CASSLEGVAGFYNEQFF
TRBJ1-5 TRBV27 few NA TGTGCCAGCAGTTTACTTTTTAATCAGCCCCAGCATTTT CASSLLFNQPQHF
TRBJ2-1 TRBV6-5 NA NA TGTGCCAGCAGCCCGCCACCCGGCAATGAGCAGTTCTTC CASSPPPGNEQFF
TRBJ2-7 TRBV2 once TRBD1 TGTGCCAGCCGCCTGGGACAGTTGTCCTACGAGCAGTACTTC CASRLGQLSYEQYF
TRBJ2-7 TRBV2 NA TRBD1 TGTGCCAGCAGTGGCCGGGACAGGGGCTCCTACGAGCAGTACTTC CASSGRDRGSYEQYF
TRBJ2-7 TRBV2 NA TRBD2 TGTGCCAGCATGGTTAGCGGGAAGGACGAGCAGTACTTC CASMVSGKDEQYF
TRBJ2-5 TRBV18 NA NA TGTGCCAGCTCACCAAAGCGGGAGACCCAGTACTTC CASSPKRETQYF
TRBJ2-1 TRBV14 NA NA TGTGCCAGCAGCCCCGCGGCAGGGAGGATCGATGAGCAGTTCTTC CASSPAAGRIDEQFF
TRBJ1-5 TRBV11-2 NA TRBD1 TGTGCCAGCAGCTTAGCAGGGGGGAGTCAGCCCCAGCATTTT CASSLAGGSQPQHF
TRBJ1-1 TRBV13 NA NA TGTGCCAGCAGCTTAGGCGGGGCAGGGGTGGGCACTGAAGCTTTCTTT CASSLGGAGVGTEAFF
TRBJ2-2 TRBV7-2 NA TRBD2 TGTGCCAGCAGCCTTAAATGGCGGGAGAGAGGCGGGGAGCTGTTTTTT CASSLKWRERGGELFF
TRBJ2-1 TRBV5-1 NA NA TGCGCCAGGACGAGCGGCAGTACCTACAATGAGCAGTTCTTC CARTSGSTYNEQFF
TRBJ2-1 TRBV4-1 NA TRBD2 TGCGCCAGCACCCTGACCGGGACTAGCGGGGGATATGAGCAGTTCTTC CASTLTGTSGGYEQFF
TRBJ2-7 TRBV15 NA NA TGTGCCACCAGCAGTACAGGGTTCTCCTACGAGCAGTACTTC CATSSTGFSYEQYF
TRBJ2-7 TRBV5-1 NA TRBD2 TGCGCCAGCAGCCCCACCGGACTAGCGGGGGGGTACGAGCAGTACTTC CASSPTGLAGGYEQYF
TRBJ2-2 TRBV5-1 NA NA TGCGCCAGCAGCCCCTCGACTGCGAACACCGGGGAGCTGTTTTTT CASSPSTANTGELFF
TRBJ2-7 TRBV30 once NA TGTGCCTGGAGTGTTCAGGGATCGTTAGGGGTACAGTACTTC CAWSVQGSLGVQYF
TRBJ2-1 TRBV6-6 NA TRBD2 TGTGCCAGCAGCGCGGGACTAGGGCTTCTATTCGATGAGCAGTTCTTC CASSAGLGLLFDEQFF
TRBJ1-1 TRBV7-2 NA NA TGTGCCAGCAGCTATCGGGGGTACACTGAAGCTTTCTTT CASSYRGYTEAFF
TRBJ1-1 TRBV18 NA TRBD1 TGTGCCAGCTCGCTGGGACAGAACTTTGAAGCTTTCTTT CASSLGQNFEAFF
TRBJ1-2 TRBV4-1 NA NA TGCGCCAGCAGCCAACCGCCCCAGGGGAGTCTCGCCTATGGCTACACCTTC CASSQPPQGSLAYGYTF
TRBJ2-7 TRBV10-3 NA NA TGTGCCATCAGTGAGTTCTTCAGGGACACTTCCTACGAGCAGTACTTC CAISEFFRDTSYEQYF
TRBJ1-2 TRBV27 NA TRBD1 TGTGCCAGCAGCCCCACGACAGGGACTTATGGCTACACCTTC CASSPTTGTYGYTF
TRBJ2-1 TRBV5-1 NA NA TGCGCCAGCAAGGGGGAGGGCTCCTACAATGAGCAGTTCTTC CASKGEGSYNEQFF
TRBJ2-3 TRBV9 NA TRBD2 TGTGCCAGCAGCGTAGGGGGTAGCGGGATAAGGACAGATACGCAGTATTTT CASSVGGSGIRTDTQYF
TRBJ2-1 TRBV29-1 NA TRBD1 TGCAGCGGGGGACAGGGGGTTTCCCGTGAGCAGTTCTTC CSGGQGVSREQFF
TRBJ2-4 TRBV18 NA NA TGTGCCAGCTCACCACGCAAGGGCTCCGGGGAAAACATTCAGTACTTC CASSPRKGSGENIQYF
TRBJ1-2 TRBV12-5 NA TRBD1 TGTGCTAGTGGCCCGACCCAGGGGGGCGGCTACACCTTC CASGPTQGGGYTF
TRBJ2-3 TRBV10-3 NA TRBD2 TGTGCCATCAGCGGGACTAGCGGGGGATCCGATACGCAGTATTTT CAISGTSGGSDTQYF
TRBJ2-5 TRBV20-1 NA TRBD2 TGCAGTGCTGCTAGCGGGGGCCCCCGGTACTTC CSAASGGPRYF
TRBJ1-2 TRBV5-4 NA NA TGTGCCAGCAGCTTGGTGATGTCGGATGGCTACACCTTC CASSLVMSDGYTF
TRBJ1-2 TRBV9 NA TRBD1 TGTGCCGGCAGCCAGGGGGTAGGTAGCTATGGCTACACCTTC CAGSQGVGSYGYTF
TRBJ2-7 TRBV2 NA NA TGTGCCAGCAGTGCCGGGACTCCCTCCTACGAGCAGTACTTC CASSAGTPSYEQYF
TRBJ2-3 TRBV5-4 NA TRBD1 TGTGCCAGCAGCTTCTACAGGGGCCCTAGCACAGATACGCAGTATTTT CASSFYRGPSTDTQYF
TRBJ2-1 TRBV12-5 NA TRBD2 TGTGCTAGTGGTCTCATACTAGCGCTCAGCTCCTACAATGAGCAGTTCTTC CASGLILALSSYNEQFF
TRBJ1-4 TRBV19 NA NA TGTGCCAGTAGTATTTCGGGTTTGGCTAATGAAAAACTGTTTTTT CASSISGLANEKLFF
TRBJ1-2 TRBV11-2 NA NA TGTGCCAGCAGCCCGGTACGGTACTATGGCTACACCTTC CASSPVRYYGYTF
TRBJ2-1 TRBV6-5 once NA TGTGCCAGCAGTTACGGCCTAGCGAGGAACAATGAGCAGTTCTTC CASSYGLARNNEQFF